Included here is one TCR beta chain sequence, with context. Its binding antigen is unknown. No clone much larger than this one lies a single base away; base qualities are absent. V is shortened by 2 bases, J by 5 bases, and the region joining them spans 9 bases. The CDR3 spans 13 residues, from the cysteine through the phenylalanine. This entry keeps only the CDR3 DNA: 39 bases, framed from base 1. The germline V gene supplies CDR1 MNHEY and CDR2 SVGAGI. TCRbeta CDR3 regions were amplified from genomic DNA using the immunoSEQ Assay, a bias-controlled multiplex PCR. Regarding the original processing steps: Within the assay, amplification of reference gene primers was used to estimate how many nucleated cells each sample contained. Sequence reads were collapsed and filtered to measure the absolute abundance of every unique TCRbeta CDR3 rearrangement. For each sample, productive Simpson clonality was calculated as the square root of Simpson's diversity index across productive rearrangements. TCRdb limited this immuneACCESS table to in-frame rearrangements with V and J called. A share of clones is missing; checked studies link under half to unresolved V genes, and the rest is unexplained. V, J and clone size were drawn from that table, and D and trimming were deduced from the DNA. Within this sample are roughly 140,000 clones, with about 88% of them counted one time only. More than 6.5% of the sample is held by the ten biggest clonotypes.

The data are from a study of blood T cell repertoires in COVID-19 (dated by TCRdb to about 2020). Background for the entire study: Samples from collaborators originated in the United States, Italy and Spain and spanned both the acute and convalescent phases of COVID-19. The material from the prospective study consisted of cDNA or gDNA derived from T cells, B-cell-depleted T cells, or PBMCs. Subjects who had been exposed to COVID-19, were actively infected with it, or had recovered from it provided the deeply sampled blood TCRbeta repertoires that made up the dataset. The repertoires were released in a freely available public database intended as a resource for research on the immune response to SARS-CoV-2. The samples were drawn from two sources: the first 160 participants of the ongoing ImmuneRACE study, and some 1,300 subjects contributed by 6 global collaborators. The sample metadata nearly always contained a de-identified subject ID, COVID-19 status, age in years and sex. HLA class I and class II types, where available, came from metadata supplied by the sample provider rather than from assay-based typing. Overall results and qualifications from the work: How much clinical and demographic metadata was included differed by source and by participant, and the metadata was provided uncurated.

One collaborating source in Seattle enrolled patients while the patients were actively infected and followed the patients over time throughout the course of disease. Collaborating institutions collected whole blood in K2EDTA tubes following their own protocols. For TCRbeta analysis, collaborators shipped samples as frozen whole blood, isolated PBMCs, or DNA extracted from either of those sample types. Recombination connected TRBV6-5 to TRBJ1-1, with an unclear D gene assignment. The sequence was collected from a woman aged 55-70 years with COVID-19, enrolled during active disease. Sequences were obtained from peripheral blood. The nucleotides are TGTGCCAGCAGTTACGGTGCGGGGACTGAAGCTTTCTTT. This codes for CASSYGAGTEAFF.